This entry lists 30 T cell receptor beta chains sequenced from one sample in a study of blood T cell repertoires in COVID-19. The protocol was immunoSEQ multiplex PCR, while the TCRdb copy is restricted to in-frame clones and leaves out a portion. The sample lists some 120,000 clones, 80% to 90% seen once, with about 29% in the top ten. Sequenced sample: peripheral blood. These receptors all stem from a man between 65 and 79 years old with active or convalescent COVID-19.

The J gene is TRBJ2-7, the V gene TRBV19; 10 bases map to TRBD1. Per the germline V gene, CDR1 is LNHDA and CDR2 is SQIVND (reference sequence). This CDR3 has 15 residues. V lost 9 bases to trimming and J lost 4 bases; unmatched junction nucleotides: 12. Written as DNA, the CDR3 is TGTGCCAGCCGAGAGGGGACAGGGGCACGATACGAGCAGTACTTC. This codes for CASREGTGARYEQYF.

The CDR3 coding sequence is TGTGCCAGCTCACCGATGGACATTTCGACCTACGAGCAGTACTTC. It yields the protein CASSPMDISTYEQYF. The V gene is TRBV18, the J gene TRBJ2-7, with D possibly matching TRBD1 (5 bases). Germline loops: CDR1 KGHSH, CDR2 LQKENI. The CDR3 consists of 15 residues. Trimming cost V 3 bases and J 2 bases, with 14 bases left between them.

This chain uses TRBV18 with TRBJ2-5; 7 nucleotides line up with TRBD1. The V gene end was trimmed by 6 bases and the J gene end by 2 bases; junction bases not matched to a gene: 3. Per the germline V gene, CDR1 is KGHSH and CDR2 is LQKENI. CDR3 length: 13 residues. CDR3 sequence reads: CASSMGQQETQYF. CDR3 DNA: TGTGCCAGCTCCATGGGACAGCAAGAGACCCAGTACTTC.

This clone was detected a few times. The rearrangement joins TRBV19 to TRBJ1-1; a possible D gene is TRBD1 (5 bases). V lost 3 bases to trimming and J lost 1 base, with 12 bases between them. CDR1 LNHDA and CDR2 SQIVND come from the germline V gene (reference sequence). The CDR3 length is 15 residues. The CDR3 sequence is CASSIFQGTNTEAFF. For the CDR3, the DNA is TGTGCCAGTAGTATTTTCCAGGGAACGAACACTGAAGCTTTCTTT. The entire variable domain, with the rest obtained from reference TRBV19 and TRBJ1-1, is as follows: DGGITQSPKYLFRKEGQNVTLSCEQNLNHDAMYWYRQDPGQGLRLIYYSQIVNDFQKGDIAEGYSVSREKKESFPLTVTSAQKNPTAFYLCASSIFQGTNTEAFFGQGTRLTVV.

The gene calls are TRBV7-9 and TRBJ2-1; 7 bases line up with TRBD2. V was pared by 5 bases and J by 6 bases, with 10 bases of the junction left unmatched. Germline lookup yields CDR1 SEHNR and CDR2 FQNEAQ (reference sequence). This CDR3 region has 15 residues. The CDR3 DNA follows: TGTGCCAGCAGCCTCCTAGCGGCCCCCGGCAATGAGCAGTTCTTC. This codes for CASSLLAAPGNEQFF.

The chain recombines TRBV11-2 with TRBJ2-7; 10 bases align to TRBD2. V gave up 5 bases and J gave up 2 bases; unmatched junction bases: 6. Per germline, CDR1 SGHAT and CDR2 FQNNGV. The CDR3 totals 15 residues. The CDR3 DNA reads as TGTGCCAGCAGCGACCGGACTAGCGGACCCTACGAGCAGTACTTC. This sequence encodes CASSDRTSGPYEQYF.

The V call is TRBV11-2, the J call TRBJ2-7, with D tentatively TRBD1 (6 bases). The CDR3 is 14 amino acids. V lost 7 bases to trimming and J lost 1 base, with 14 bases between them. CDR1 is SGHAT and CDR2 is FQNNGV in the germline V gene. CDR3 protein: CASNPQGTSYEQYF. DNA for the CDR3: TGTGCCAGCAATCCACAGGGAACTTCCTACGAGCAGTACTTC.

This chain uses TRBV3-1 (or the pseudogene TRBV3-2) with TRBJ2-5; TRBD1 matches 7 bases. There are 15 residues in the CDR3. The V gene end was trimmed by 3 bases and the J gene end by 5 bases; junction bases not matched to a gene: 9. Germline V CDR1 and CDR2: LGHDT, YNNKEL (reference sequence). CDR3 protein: CASSHNPTGPETQYF. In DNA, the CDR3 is TGTGCCAGCAGCCACAATCCGACAGGGCCGGAGACCCAGTACTTC.

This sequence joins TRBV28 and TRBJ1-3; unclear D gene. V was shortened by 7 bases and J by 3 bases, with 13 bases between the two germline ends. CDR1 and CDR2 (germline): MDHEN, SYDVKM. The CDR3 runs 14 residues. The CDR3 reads CASKEEGFGNTIYF. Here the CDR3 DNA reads TGTGCCAGCAAAGAAGAGGGATTTGGAAACACCATATATTTT.

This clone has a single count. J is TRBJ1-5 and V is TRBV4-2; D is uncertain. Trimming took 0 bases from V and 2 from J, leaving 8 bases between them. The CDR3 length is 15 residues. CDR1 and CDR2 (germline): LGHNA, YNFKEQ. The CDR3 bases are TGTGCCAGCAGCCAAGATGGGCTGGGCAATCAGCCCCAGCATTTT. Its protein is CASSQDGLGNQPQHF.

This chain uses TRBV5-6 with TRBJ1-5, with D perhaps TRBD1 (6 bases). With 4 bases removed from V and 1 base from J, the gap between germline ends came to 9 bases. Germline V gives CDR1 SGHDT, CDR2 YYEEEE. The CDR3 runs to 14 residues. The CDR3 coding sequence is TGTGCCAGCAGCCACGGACAGAGCAATCAGCCCCAGCATTTT. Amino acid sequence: CASSHGQSNQPQHF. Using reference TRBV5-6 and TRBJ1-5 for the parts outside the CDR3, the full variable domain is DAGVTQSPTHLIKTRGQQVTLRCSPKSGHDTVSWYQQALGQGPQFIFQYYEEEERQRGNFPDRFSGHQFPNYSSELNVNALLLGDSALYLCASSHGQSNQPQHFGDGTRLSIL.

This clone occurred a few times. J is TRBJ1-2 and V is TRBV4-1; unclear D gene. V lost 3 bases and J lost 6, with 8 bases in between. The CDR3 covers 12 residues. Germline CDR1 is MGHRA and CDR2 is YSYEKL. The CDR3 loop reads CASSQDGDGYTF. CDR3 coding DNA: TGCGCCAGCAGCCAGGATGGAGATGGCTACACCTTC.

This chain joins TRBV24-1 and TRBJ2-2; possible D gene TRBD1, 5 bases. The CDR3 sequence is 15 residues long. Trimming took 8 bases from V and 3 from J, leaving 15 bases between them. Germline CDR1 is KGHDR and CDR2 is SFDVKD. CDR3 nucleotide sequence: TGTGCCACCACCGATACAGGTGGGGACACCGGGGAGCTGTTTTTT. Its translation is CATTDTGGDTGELFF.

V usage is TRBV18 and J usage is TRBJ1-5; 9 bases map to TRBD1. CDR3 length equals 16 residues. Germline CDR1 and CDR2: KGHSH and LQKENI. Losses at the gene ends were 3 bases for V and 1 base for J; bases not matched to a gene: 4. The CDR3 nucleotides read TGTGCCAGCTCACCCTCCGACAGGGGGAGCAATCAGCCCCAGCATTTT. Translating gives CASSPSDRGSNQPQHF.

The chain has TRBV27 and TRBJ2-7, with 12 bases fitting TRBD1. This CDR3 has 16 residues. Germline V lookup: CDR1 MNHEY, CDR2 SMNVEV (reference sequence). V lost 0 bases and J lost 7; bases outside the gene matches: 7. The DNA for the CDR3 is TGTGCCAGCAGTTTATCTGGGACAGGGGGCTCGGGGGAGCAGTACTTC. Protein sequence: CASSLSGTGGSGEQYF.

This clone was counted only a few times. The CDR3 region is CASSYMLAGGSNEQFF. For the CDR3, the DNA is TGTGCCAGCAGCTATATGTTGGCCGGGGGATCGAATGAGCAGTTCTTC. V and J are TRBV5-6 and TRBJ2-1; a weak D match, TRBD2 (6 bases). V lost 3 bases and J 7 bases, leaving 20 bases between the germline ends. The CDR3 extends over 16 amino acids. The germline CDR1 and CDR2 sequences are SGHDT and YYEEEE.

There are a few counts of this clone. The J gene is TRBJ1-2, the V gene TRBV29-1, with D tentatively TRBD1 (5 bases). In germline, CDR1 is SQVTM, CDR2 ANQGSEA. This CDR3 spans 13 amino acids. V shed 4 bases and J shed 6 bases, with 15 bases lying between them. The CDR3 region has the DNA TGCAGCGTTGTTTACGGACAAGGGGATGGCTACACCTTC. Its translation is CSVVYGQGDGYTF.

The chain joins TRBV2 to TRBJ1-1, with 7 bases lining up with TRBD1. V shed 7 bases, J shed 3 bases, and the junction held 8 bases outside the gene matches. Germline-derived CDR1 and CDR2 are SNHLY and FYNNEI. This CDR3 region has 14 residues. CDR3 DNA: TGTGCCAGCACTCAGGGGGTAGTGTACACTGAAGCTTTCTTT. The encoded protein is CASTQGVVYTEAFF.

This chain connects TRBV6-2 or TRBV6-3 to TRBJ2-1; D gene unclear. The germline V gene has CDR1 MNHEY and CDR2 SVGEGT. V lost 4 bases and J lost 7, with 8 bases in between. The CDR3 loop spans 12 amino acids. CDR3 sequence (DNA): TGTGCCAGCAGTTTCTCTGCGAATGAGCAGTTCTTC. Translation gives CASSFSANEQFF.

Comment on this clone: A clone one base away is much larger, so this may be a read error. In DNA form, the CDR3 reads TGTGCCAGCAGGCCCGGGACAGTCTATGGCTACACCTTC. The encoded protein is CASRPGTVYGYTF. The J gene is TRBJ1-2, the V gene TRBV3-1 (or the pseudogene TRBV3-2); TRBD1 agrees at 7 bases. Germline V gene sequence: CDR1 LGHDT, CDR2 YNNKEL (reference sequence). The trim removed 6 bases at V and 4 bases at J, leaving 5 bases unmatched. The CDR3 covers 13 residues.

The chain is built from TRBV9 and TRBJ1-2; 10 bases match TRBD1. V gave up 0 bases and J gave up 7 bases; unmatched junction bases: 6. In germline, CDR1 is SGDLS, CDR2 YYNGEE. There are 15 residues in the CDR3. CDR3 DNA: TGTGCCAGCAGCGTAGCGGGACAGGGGTCTTTTGGCTACACCTTC. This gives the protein CASSVAGQGSFGYTF.

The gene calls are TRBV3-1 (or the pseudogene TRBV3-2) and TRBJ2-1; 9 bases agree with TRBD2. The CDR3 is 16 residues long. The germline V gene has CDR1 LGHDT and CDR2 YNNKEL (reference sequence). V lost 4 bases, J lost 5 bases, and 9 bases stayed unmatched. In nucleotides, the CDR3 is TGTGCCAGCAGCCCTTCGGCGACTAGCGGCAACAATGAGCAGTTCTTC. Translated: CASSPSATSGNNEQFF.

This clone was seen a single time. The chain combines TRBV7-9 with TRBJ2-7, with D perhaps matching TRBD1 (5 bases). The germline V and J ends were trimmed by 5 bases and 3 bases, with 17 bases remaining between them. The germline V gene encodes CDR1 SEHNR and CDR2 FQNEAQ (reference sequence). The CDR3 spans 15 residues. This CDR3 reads CASSATSQGDYEQYF. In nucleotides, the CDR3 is TGTGCCAGCAGCGCCACCTCCCAAGGGGACTACGAGCAGTACTTC.

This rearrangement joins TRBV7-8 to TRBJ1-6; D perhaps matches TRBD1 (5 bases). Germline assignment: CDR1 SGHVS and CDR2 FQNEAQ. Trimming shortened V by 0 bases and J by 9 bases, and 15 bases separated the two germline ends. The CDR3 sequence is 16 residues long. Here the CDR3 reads CASSLAAGPSISPLHF. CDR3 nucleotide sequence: TGTGCCAGCAGCTTAGCGGCGGGGCCTTCAATTTCACCCCTCCACTTT.

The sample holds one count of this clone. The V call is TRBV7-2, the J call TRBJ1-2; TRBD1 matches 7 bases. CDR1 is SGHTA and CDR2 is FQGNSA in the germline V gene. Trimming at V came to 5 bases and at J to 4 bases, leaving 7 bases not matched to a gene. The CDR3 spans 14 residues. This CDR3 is CASSPGTVGYGYTF. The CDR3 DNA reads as TGTGCCAGCAGCCCCGGGACAGTCGGCTATGGCTACACCTTC. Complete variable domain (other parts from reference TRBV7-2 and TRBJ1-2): GAGVSQSPSNKVTEKGKDVELRCDPISGHTALYWYRQSLGQGLEFLIYFQGNSAPDKSGLPSDRFSAERTGGSVSTLTIQRTQQEDSAVYLCASSPGTVGYGYTFGSGTRLTVV.

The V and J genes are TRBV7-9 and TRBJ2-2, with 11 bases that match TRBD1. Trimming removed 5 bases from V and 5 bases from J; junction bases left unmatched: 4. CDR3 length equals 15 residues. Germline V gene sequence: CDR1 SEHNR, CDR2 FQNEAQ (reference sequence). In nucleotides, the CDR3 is TGTGCCAGCAGCCCGGGACAGGGGGGTACCGGGGAGCTGTTTTTT. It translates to CASSPGQGGTGELFF.

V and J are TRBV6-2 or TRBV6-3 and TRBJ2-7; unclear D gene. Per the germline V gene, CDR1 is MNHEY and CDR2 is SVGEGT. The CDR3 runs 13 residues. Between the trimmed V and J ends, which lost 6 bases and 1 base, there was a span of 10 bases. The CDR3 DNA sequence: TGTGCCAGCAGCCAACAGTCGTCCTACGAGCAGTACTTC. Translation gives CASSQQSSYEQYF.

CDR3 amino acids: CASSLDRGYGYTF. For the CDR3, the DNA is TGTGCCAGCAGTTTGGACAGGGGCTATGGCTACACCTTC. The chain recombines TRBV28 with TRBJ1-2; 9 positions agree with TRBD1. The ends lost 3 bases at V and 4 bases at J; junction bases unmatched: 0. Germline CDR1 reads MDHEN; CDR2 reads SYDVKM. The CDR3 sequence is 13 residues long.

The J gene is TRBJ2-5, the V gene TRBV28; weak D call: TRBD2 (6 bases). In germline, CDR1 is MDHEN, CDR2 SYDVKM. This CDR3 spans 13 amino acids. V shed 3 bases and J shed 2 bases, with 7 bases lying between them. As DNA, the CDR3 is TGTGCCAGCAGTTTTGGGGGGCAAGAGACCCAGTACTTC. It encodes CASSFGGQETQYF. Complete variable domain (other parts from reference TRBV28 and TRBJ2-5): DVKVTQSSRYLVKRTGEKVFLECVQDMDHENMFWYRQDPGLGLRLIYFSYDVKMKEKGDIPEGYSVSREKKERFSLILESASTNQTSMYLCASSFGGQETQYFGPGTRLLVL.

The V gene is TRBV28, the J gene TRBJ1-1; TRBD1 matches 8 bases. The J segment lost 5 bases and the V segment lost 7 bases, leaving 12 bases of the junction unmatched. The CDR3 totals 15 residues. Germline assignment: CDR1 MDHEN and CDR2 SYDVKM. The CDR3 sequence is CASNPFDRGFTEAFF. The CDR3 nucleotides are TGTGCCAGCAACCCCTTCGACAGGGGTTTTACTGAAGCTTTCTTT.